The 26 T cell receptor beta chains listed next were all sequenced from one sample in a study of T cells after yellow fever vaccination. TCRdb redid the calling of the 5' RACE reads with MiXCR, one entry per CDR3 protein. The top ten hold about 20% of the sample, which has about 340,000 distinct CDR3 sequences, over 8% seen once. The material was PBMCs, obtained on the day of the first yellow fever vaccination. The receptors come from a man in his late teens or twenties who received the YFV17D yellow fever vaccine.

In this sample, this clonotype turned up many times. V gene TRBV27 combines with J gene TRBJ2-7, with D tentatively TRBD1 or TRBD2 (5 bases each). V shed 3 bases and J shed 7 bases, with 19 bases lying between them. The germline V gene has CDR1 MNHEY and CDR2 SMNVEV (reference sequence). The length of the CDR3 is 15 residues. The DNA of the CDR3 is TGTGCCAGCAGTTTCTCCGGGACCCTCCGGGTGGAGCAGTACTTC. This encodes CASSFSGTLRVEQYF.

This rearrangement joins TRBV7-8 to TRBJ1-3, with D hard to call. This CDR3 is 15 amino acids long. Trimming left V 4 bases short and J 2 bases short, with 12 bases between. Looked up from germline, CDR1 is SGHVS and CDR2 is FQNEAQ. CDR3 sequence reads: CASSYPTGTGNTIYF. DNA for the CDR3: TGTGCCAGCAGCTATCCCACGGGTACTGGAAACACCATATATTTT.

This clonotype appeared many times. This chain joins TRBV12-3 or TRBV12-4 and TRBJ2-5; D may be TRBD1 (5 bases). The CDR3 loop spans 14 amino acids. V lost 7 bases to trimming and J lost 4 bases, with 16 bases between them. The CDR3 DNA reads as TGTGCCAGCACCCGAGCCAGCAGGGCAGAGACCCAGTACTTC. Its protein product is CASTRASRAETQYF.

The genes are TRBV29-1 and TRBJ1-5, with unresolved D. The CDR3 contains 13 residues. V shed 6 bases and J shed 2 bases, with 11 bases lying between them. Germline V gene sequence: CDR1 SQVTM, CDR2 ANQGSEA. The CDR3 coding sequence is TGCAGCGTCCACATTGGGGGCAATCAGCCCCAGCATTTT. Amino acid sequence: CSVHIGGNQPQHF.

J is TRBJ2-3 and V is TRBV15; no definite D call. CDR3 length: 14 amino acids. Germline V lookup: CDR1 LNHNV, CDR2 YYDKDF (reference sequence). The ends were cut back, 0 bases at V and 4 bases at J, with 8 bases in the middle. This CDR3 reads CATSRDRGSDTQYF. CDR3 in DNA: TGTGCCACCAGCAGAGATAGAGGATCAGATACGCAGTATTTT.

This clonotype was recorded many times. The chain recombines TRBV7-2 with TRBJ2-2, with TRBD1 identical over 7 bases. Germline assignment: CDR1 SGHTA and CDR2 FQGNSA. V lost 4 bases, J lost 4 bases, and 3 bases stayed unmatched. CDR3 size: 14 residues. The CDR3 DNA sequence: TGTGCCAGCAGCTCGAGGACAGGCACCGGGGAGCTGTTTTTT. Translated, it gives CASSSRTGTGELFF.

This clonotype was seen only a few times. The gene calls are TRBV7-9 and TRBJ1-1, with a tentative D call TRBD1 (6 bases). This CDR3 is built from 15 residues. Germline V gene lookup returns CDR1 SEHNR and CDR2 FQNEAQ (reference sequence). The V gene lost 5 bases and the J gene lost 2 bases, with 15 bases spanning the gap. The CDR3 loop reads CASSRIGTLNTEAFF. CDR3 DNA: TGTGCCAGCAGCAGGATCGGGACACTCAACACTGAAGCTTTCTTT.

In this sample, this clonotype turned up a few times. The chain has TRBV24-1 and TRBJ1-1, with no clear D. This CDR3 comprises 14 residues. V shed 9 bases and J shed 1 base, with 14 bases lying between them. CDR1 is KGHDR and CDR2 is SFDVKD in the germline V gene. Here the CDR3 DNA reads TGTGCCACCTCCCTCCAGCACACGAACACTGAAGCTTTCTTT. Translation gives CATSLQHTNTEAFF.

This clonotype was picked up a small number of times. V gene TRBV7-9 combines with J gene TRBJ2-3; the match to TRBD2 covers 10 bases. The germline V gene has CDR1 SEHNR and CDR2 FQNEAQ (reference sequence). This CDR3 contains 16 residues. V lost 10 bases to trimming and J lost 1 base; unmatched junction nucleotides: 11. CDR3 amino acids: CATFNPAGGGTDTQYF. DNA of the CDR3: TGTGCCACCTTTAACCCAGCGGGGGGGGGCACAGATACGCAGTATTTT.

This clonotype occurred a few times. The rearrangement joins TRBV11-3 to TRBJ1-1, with TRBD1 matching 9 bases. This CDR3 spans 13 amino acids. J lost 10 bases, V lost 5 bases, and 8 bases had no gene match. Germline CDR1 is SGHNT and CDR2 is YENEEA. Here the CDR3 DNA reads TGTGCCAGCAGCCCCCCCCGGACAGGGGCAGCTTTCTTT. Encoded protein: CASSPPRTGAAFF.

This clonotype was seen more than once but under ten times. CDR3 nucleotides: TGTGCCAGCAGCTCGGGGCCAGGGTACCAAGAGACCCAGTACTTC. Protein sequence: CASSSGPGYQETQYF. V usage is TRBV7-8 and J usage is TRBJ2-5; perhaps D is TRBD1 or TRBD2 (5 bases each). Germline V gives CDR1 SGHVS, CDR2 FQNEAQ. The CDR3 consists of 15 residues. V was clipped by 4 bases and J by 0 bases, with 12 bases between them.

This clonotype has only a few counts. The J gene is TRBJ2-1, the V gene TRBV7-6; the D gene is possibly TRBD1 (6 bases). The CDR3 is 13 amino acids. Germline lookup yields CDR1 SGHVS and CDR2 FNYEAQ. Deletions cut 5 bases from V and 8 bases from J, with 13 bases between. Here the CDR3 DNA reads TGTGCCAGCAGCCCCACAGGGTCGGATGAGCAGTTCTTC. Translating gives CASSPTGSDEQFF. Full variable domain (missing parts from reference TRBV7-6 and TRBJ2-1): GAGVSQSPRYKVTKRGQDVALRCDPISGHVSLYWYRQALGQGPEFLTYFNYEAQQDKSGLPNDRFSAERPEGSISTLTIQRTEQRDSAMYRCASSPTGSDEQFFGPGTRLTVL.

This clonotype has a handful of counts. The chain joins TRBV7-9 to TRBJ1-4, with D possibly TRBD1 on 5 matching bases. V shed 4 bases and J shed 3 bases, with 15 bases lying between them. The germline V gene encodes CDR1 SEHNR and CDR2 FQNEAQ (reference sequence). CDR3 size: 16 residues. This chain's CDR3 is CASSSPRTLPNEKLFF. The CDR3 DNA sequence: TGTGCCAGCAGCTCTCCGCGGACACTCCCTAATGAAAAACTGTTTTTT.

The table lists this clonotype with a few counts. The chain employs TRBV5-1 and TRBJ1-1; no definite D call. CDR3 size: 15 residues. The germline CDR1 and CDR2 sequences are SGHRS and YFSETQ. The V and J ends lost 4 bases and 1 base respectively, with 14 bases between them. In DNA form, the CDR3 reads TGCGCCAGCAGCCGTACTGGACCGACGAACACTGAAGCTTTCTTT. This codes for CASSRTGPTNTEAFF.

The chain employs TRBV5-6 and TRBJ1-1; the match to TRBD1 covers 7 bases. V shed 1 base and J 0 bases; nucleotides not matched to a gene: 9. CDR1 is SGHDT, CDR2 YYEEEE, per germline. CDR3 size: 17 residues. CDR3 coding DNA: TGTGCCAGCAGCTTGAAACGGGACAGCCTCATGAACACTGAAGCTTTCTTT. Its protein is CASSLKRDSLMNTEAFF.

This clonotype was detected ten times or more. CDR3 sequence reads: CATSETTGFHEQYV. DNA of the CDR3: TGTGCCACCAGTGAGACGACAGGGTTCCACGAGCAGTACGTC. The genes are TRBV24-1 and TRBJ2-7; TRBD1 aligns across 7 bases. Trimming removed 4 bases from V and 5 bases from J; junction bases left unmatched: 7. The CDR3 contains 14 residues. Germline V gene sequence: CDR1 KGHDR, CDR2 SFDVKD.

The chain joins TRBV3-1 to TRBJ2-3; the match to TRBD2 covers 15 bases. Trimming cost V 10 bases and J 3 bases; bases outside gene matches: 14. CDR3 length equals 18 residues. The V gene's germline CDR1 is LGHDT and CDR2 YNNKEL (reference sequence). The CDR3 sequence: CAIRDRTSGGAETDTQYF. The CDR3 DNA reads TGTGCCATCAGGGACAGGACTAGCGGGGGGGCCGAGACAGATACGCAGTATTTT.

Here the CDR3 DNA reads TGTGCCAGCAGCCCCAGGACAGGGGACTCTGGGGCCAACGTCCTGACTTTC. Translating gives CASSPRTGDSGANVLTF. J is TRBJ2-6 and V is TRBV7-3, with TRBD1 matching over 9 bases. CDR3 length equals 17 residues. The V gene end was trimmed by 5 bases and the J gene end by 0 bases; junction bases not matched to a gene: 5. Germline CDR1 SGHTA, CDR2 FQGTGA.

V is TRBV4-3 and J is TRBJ1-5, with D unresolved. Trimming left V 3 bases short and J 9 bases short, with 9 bases between. The CDR3 contains 12 residues. Germline V gives CDR1 LGHNA, CDR2 YSLEER. CDR3 in amino acids: CASSQGPGPQHF. CDR3 nucleotide sequence: TGCGCCAGCAGCCAGGGTCCAGGGCCCCAGCATTTT.

The chain joins TRBV12-5 to TRBJ2-5; 8 nucleotides agree with TRBD2. V shed 4 bases and J 2 bases; nucleotides not matched to a gene: 3. Germline V gene data show CDR1 as LGHNT and CDR2 as FRNRAP. CDR3 length: 14 residues. CDR3 sequence: CASGSGGGQETQYF. DNA for the CDR3: TGTGCTAGTGGTTCGGGCGGGGGGCAAGAGACCCAGTACTTC.

This clonotype was recorded at least ten times. The chain carries TRBV4-1 and TRBJ1-5; D might be TRBD1 (6 bases). This CDR3 is 14 amino acids long. Per the germline V gene, CDR1 is MGHRA and CDR2 is YSYEKL. The V gene lost 3 bases and the J gene lost 4 bases, with 10 bases spanning the gap. Here the CDR3 DNA reads TGCGCCAGCAGCCACACAGGGAAGAATCAGCCCCAGCATTTT. Amino acid sequence: CASSHTGKNQPQHF.

CDR3 in DNA: TGTGCCAGCAGCTTCTCCCCTACTGGAACAGAAGCTTTCTTT. Its translation: CASSFSPTGTEAFF. The chain recombines TRBV7-2 with TRBJ1-1; D ambiguous. The CDR3 loop spans 14 amino acids. V dropped 3 bases and J dropped 8 bases, with 16 bases sitting between them. Germline V gene lookup returns CDR1 SGHTA and CDR2 FQGNSA.

V gene TRBV7-2 combines with J gene TRBJ2-7; a weak D match, TRBD2 (7 bases). V was shortened by 6 bases and J by 4 bases, with 16 bases between the two germline ends. Per the germline V gene, CDR1 is SGHTA and CDR2 is FQGNSA. The length of the CDR3 is 14 residues. CDR3 sequence: CASSPWGGLYEQYF. The CDR3 DNA reads TGTGCCAGCAGTCCATGGGGGGGGCTATACGAGCAGTACTTC. The variable domain in full, with the rest retrieved from reference TRBV7-2 and TRBJ2-7, is GAGVSQSPSNKVTEKGKDVELRCDPISGHTALYWYRQSLGQGLEFLIYFQGNSAPDKSGLPSDRFSAERTGGSVSTLTIQRTQQEDSAVYLCASSPWGGLYEQYFGPGTRLTVT.

In DNA, the CDR3 is TGCAGTGCTAGAGAGCGGCGGGGGGGCACAGATACGCAGTATTTT. Amino acid sequence: CSARERRGGTDTQYF. The V and J genes are TRBV20-1 and TRBJ2-3; TRBD2 aligns across 8 bases. Germline V lookup: CDR1 DFQATT, CDR2 SNEGSKA (reference sequence). Trimming at V came to 0 bases and at J to 1 base, leaving 3 bases not matched to a gene. CDR3 size: 15 residues.

The chain is built from TRBV9 and TRBJ1-3; TRBD1 agrees at 8 bases. This CDR3 has 14 amino acids. V lost 4 bases to trimming and J lost 2 bases; unmatched junction nucleotides: 2. Germline V CDR1 and CDR2: SGDLS, YYNGEE. The CDR3 DNA sequence: TGTGCCAGCAGCCCGACAGGGGCTGGAAACACCATATATTTT. The encoded protein is CASSPTGAGNTIYF.

This chain joins TRBV20-1 and TRBJ2-3; D remains unclear. CDR3 length equals 14 residues. Germline loops: CDR1 DFQATT, CDR2 SNEGSKA (reference sequence). Trimming pared 0 bases from V and 2 bases from J, leaving 9 bases between. This chain's CDR3 is CSARDSGFTDTQYF. CDR3 DNA sequence: TGCAGTGCTAGAGATAGTGGCTTCACAGATACGCAGTATTTT.